This TCR beta chain is from a study of regulatory T cells in long-lasting Graves disease. Study-level background: Antithyroid drug intake by newly diagnosed Graves' patients had lasted under 3 months. General study results and limits: More public clonotypes were shared by persistent patients (2,741) than by new patients (roughly 970).

Combining iRepertoire HTBI primers with Arm-PCR of CDR3 regions, the authors built TCR beta libraries. TCRdb reanalysed the multiplex PCR reads using MiXCR and keeps one entry per CDR3 protein. The sample has a few hundred thousand distinct CDR3 sequences, 12% to 15% seen once. In the case of this clonotype: The antigen is unknown.

Time point given: newly diagnosed GD, antithyroid drugs for less than 3 months. PBMC RNA served as the TCR library source. In addition, the sample was reused for a study of T cells in Graves' hyperthyroidism and ophthalmopathy. That work adds: Across 18 months, stable Graves' hyperthyroidism was marked by no progression to ophthalmopathy.

The material was peripheral blood mononuclear cells (PBMCs), obtained at new diagnosis, from a patient treated with antithyroid drugs. The clonotype originates from a woman aged 45-59 years with Graves disease.

CDR3 sequence reads: CASSQEGRAGYGYTF. For the CDR3, the DNA is TGTGCCAGCAGCCAAGAGGGCAGGGCGGGATATGGCTACACCTTC. The chain uses TRBV4-2 and TRBJ1-2, with a tentative D call TRBD1 (5 bases). With 0 bases removed from V and 5 bases from J, the gap between germline ends came to 13 bases. CDR1 LGHNA and CDR2 YNFKEQ come from the germline V gene. CDR3 length: 15 amino acids.